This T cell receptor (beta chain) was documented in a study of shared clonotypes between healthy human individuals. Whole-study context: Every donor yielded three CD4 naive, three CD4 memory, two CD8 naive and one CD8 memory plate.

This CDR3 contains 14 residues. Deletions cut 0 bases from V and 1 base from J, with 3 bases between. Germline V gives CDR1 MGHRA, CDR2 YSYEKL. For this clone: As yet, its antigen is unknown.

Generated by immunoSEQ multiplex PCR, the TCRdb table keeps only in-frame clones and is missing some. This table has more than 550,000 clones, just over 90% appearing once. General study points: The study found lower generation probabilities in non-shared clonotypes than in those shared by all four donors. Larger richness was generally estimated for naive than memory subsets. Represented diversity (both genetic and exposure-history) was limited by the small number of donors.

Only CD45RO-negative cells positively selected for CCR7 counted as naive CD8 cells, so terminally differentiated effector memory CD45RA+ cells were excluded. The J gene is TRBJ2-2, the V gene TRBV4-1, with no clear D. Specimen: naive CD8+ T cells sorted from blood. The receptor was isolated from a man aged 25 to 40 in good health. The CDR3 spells CASSQEWNTGELFF. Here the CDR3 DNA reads TGCGCCAGCAGCCAAGAATGGAACACCGGGGAGCTGTTTTTT.